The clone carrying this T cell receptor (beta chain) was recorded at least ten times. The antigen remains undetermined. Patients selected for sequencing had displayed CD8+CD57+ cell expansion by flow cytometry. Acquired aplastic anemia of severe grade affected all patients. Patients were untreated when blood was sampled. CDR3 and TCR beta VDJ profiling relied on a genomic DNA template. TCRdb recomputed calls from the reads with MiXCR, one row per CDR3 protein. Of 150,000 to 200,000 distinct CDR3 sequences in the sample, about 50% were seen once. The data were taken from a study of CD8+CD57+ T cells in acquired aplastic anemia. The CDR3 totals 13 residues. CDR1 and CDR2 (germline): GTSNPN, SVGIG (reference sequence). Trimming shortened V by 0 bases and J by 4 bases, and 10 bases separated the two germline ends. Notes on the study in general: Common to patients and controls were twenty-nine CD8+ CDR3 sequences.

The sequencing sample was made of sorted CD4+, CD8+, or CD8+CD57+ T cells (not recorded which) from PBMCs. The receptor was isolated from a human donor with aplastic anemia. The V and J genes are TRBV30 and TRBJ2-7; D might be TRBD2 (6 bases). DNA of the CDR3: TGTGCCTGGAGTGTCGGGGGTGAGTACGAGCAGTACTTC. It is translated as CAWSVGGEYEQYF.